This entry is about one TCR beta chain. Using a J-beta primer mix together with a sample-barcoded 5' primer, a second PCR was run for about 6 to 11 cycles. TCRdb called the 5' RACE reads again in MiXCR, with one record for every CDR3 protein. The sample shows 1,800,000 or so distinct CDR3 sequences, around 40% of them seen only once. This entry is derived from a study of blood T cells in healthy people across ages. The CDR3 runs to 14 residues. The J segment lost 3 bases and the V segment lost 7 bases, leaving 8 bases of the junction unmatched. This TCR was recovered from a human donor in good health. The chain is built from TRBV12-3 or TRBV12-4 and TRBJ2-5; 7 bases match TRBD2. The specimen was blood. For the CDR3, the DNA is TGTGCCAGCACCACGGGGGGATTGGAAGAGACCCAGTACTTC. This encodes CASTTGGLEETQYF.